This T cell receptor beta chain originates from a study of radiation and T cells in renal cell carcinoma. The repertoire was sequenced with immunoSEQ multiplex PCR; TCRdb's copy has only in-frame clones and lacks some. This sample carries about 77,000 clones, approximately 82% of them seen once, and the ten largest clones take about 2.4%. The V end lost 6 bases, the J end lost 6 bases, and 9 bases lay between the germline ends. Germline CDR1 is SGHKS and CDR2 is YYEKEE (reference sequence). The CDR3 loop spans 11 amino acids. As to this clone: Its antigen is unidentified.

Time point noted: blood 4 weeks post-SBRT, at nephrectomy. Stated treatment: 15 Gy SBRT to primary tumor, nephrectomy 4 weeks later. Nephrectomy followed 15 Gy stereotactic body radiation by 4 weeks. Study-wide points: Without pretreatment biopsies, baseline tumor clonotype presence was undetermined.

Sequencing was performed on blood, taken from a patient whose treatment included radiotherapy and nephrectomy. V is TRBV5-5 and J is TRBJ1-1; D call uncertain. The receptor comes from a woman in her sixties with renal cell carcinoma. The CDR3 DNA is TGTGCCAGCACTTGGGGTGCTGAAGCTTTCTTT. Protein: CASTWGAEAFF.